These 10 T cell receptor beta chains originate from one sample sequenced in a study of blood T cell repertoires in COVID-19. The table came from immunoSEQ multiplex PCR; TCRdb's copy has only in-frame clones and leaves some out. The repertoire has about 420,000 clones, around 90% of them found once; the top ten carry about 0.91%. The sequencing sample was made of peripheral blood. Receptors were obtained from a man younger than 35 with COVID-19, enrolled during active disease.

This clone was found once. This sequence joins TRBV27 and TRBJ1-5; weak D call: TRBD1 (5 bases). Trimming shortened V by 0 bases and J by 3 bases, and 9 bases separated the two germline ends. Germline loops: CDR1 MNHEY, CDR2 SMNVEV (reference sequence). The CDR3 loop spans 15 amino acids. The CDR3, as DNA: TGTGCCAGCAGTTTATCGTCAGGGTTCAATCAGCCCCAGCATTTT. Translation: CASSLSSGFNQPQHF.

The V call is TRBV3-1 (or the pseudogene TRBV3-2), the J call TRBJ2-1, with 9 bases fitting TRBD2. Germline CDR1 reads LGHDT; CDR2 reads YNNKEL (reference sequence). The CDR3 has 16 amino acids. V was pared by 1 base and J by 7 bases, with 8 bases of the junction left unmatched. The CDR3 sequence: CASSQAGTSYLNEQFF. The CDR3 DNA sequence: TGTGCCAGCAGCCAAGCCGGGACTAGCTATTTGAATGAGCAGTTCTTC.

The chain recombines TRBV3-1 (or the pseudogene TRBV3-2) with TRBJ2-1; 7 positions match TRBD2. Germline loops: CDR1 LGHDT, CDR2 YNNKEL (reference sequence). The junction had 14 bases not matched to a gene; V was cut back by 4 bases and J by 8 bases. The CDR3 totals 16 residues. Here the CDR3 reads CASSRGGGYPPHEQFF. The CDR3 DNA reads as TGTGCCAGCAGCCGGGGCGGGGGATACCCCCCCCATGAGCAGTTCTTC.

This chain links TRBV9 with TRBJ2-5; TRBD2 might be the D (5 bases). The CDR3 spans 15 residues. V was trimmed by 2 bases and J by 0 bases, leaving 11 bases between them. The germline V gene has CDR1 SGDLS and CDR2 YYNGEE. The CDR3 protein is CASSVGLLYQETQYF. The CDR3 coding sequence is TGTGCCAGCAGCGTTGGACTGCTGTACCAAGAGACCCAGTACTTC. The full variable domain, completed using reference TRBV9 and TRBJ2-5, is DSGVTQTPKHLITATGQRVTLRCSPRSGDLSVYWYQQSLDQGLQFLIQYYNGEERAKGNILERFSAQQFPDLHSELNLSSLELGDSALYFCASSVGLLYQETQYFGPGTRLLVL.

The genes are TRBV7-2 and TRBJ1-3; D gene unclear. Germline lookup yields CDR1 SGHTA and CDR2 FQGNSA. The length of the CDR3 is 16 residues. Trimming removed 0 bases from V and 5 bases from J, with 14 bases in between. CDR3 sequence: CASSLAVTDRRNTIYF. The CDR3 nucleotides are TGTGCCAGCAGCTTAGCTGTTACAGACCGACGAAACACCATATATTTT.

The rearrangement uses TRBV19 and TRBJ2-7, with TRBD1 identical over 11 bases. J gave up 5 bases and V 5 bases, and 5 bases lay outside the gene matches. The CDR3 covers 14 residues. CDR1 is LNHDA, CDR2 SQIVND, per germline (reference sequence). CDR3 bases: TGTGCCAGTAGTTGGACAGGGGGCGGCCACGAGCAGTACTTC. This sequence encodes CASSWTGGGHEQYF.

The chain carries TRBV5-1 and TRBJ2-1, with 8 bases fitting TRBD2. There are 15 residues in the CDR3. Germline CDR1 is SGHRS and CDR2 is YFSETQ. The ends lost 0 bases at V and 6 bases at J; junction bases unmatched: 5. The CDR3 nucleotides are TGCGCCAGCAGCTTGGCAGCGGGGGCCACCAATGAGCAGTTCTTC. It codes for CASSLAAGATNEQFF.

The chain recombines TRBV29-1 with TRBJ1-5; 7 bases align to TRBD1. The germline V gene encodes CDR1 SQVTM and CDR2 ANQGSEA. The CDR3 has 13 amino acids. Trimming at V came to 8 bases and at J to 1 base, leaving 5 bases not matched to a gene. The CDR3 reads CSFTRGSNQPQHF. CDR3 DNA: TGCAGCTTTACCAGGGGGAGCAATCAGCCCCAGCATTTT. The full variable domain, completed using reference TRBV29-1 and TRBJ1-5, is SAVISQKPSRDICQRGTSLTIQCQVDSQVTMMFWYRQQPGQSLTLIATANQGSEATYESGFVIDKFPISRPNLTFSTLTVSNMSPEDSSIYLCSFTRGSNQPQHFGDGTRLSIL.

The rearrangement links TRBV2 to TRBJ2-2; D call uncertain. CDR1 is SNHLY and CDR2 is FYNNEI in the germline V gene. The CDR3 runs to 15 residues. The germline V and J ends were trimmed by 4 bases and 6 bases, with 15 bases remaining between them. Here the CDR3 reads CASSGLSSFAGELFF. The CDR3 nucleotides read TGTGCCAGCAGTGGACTGTCATCTTTTGCCGGGGAGCTGTTTTTT.

The chain links TRBV2 to TRBJ2-5; tentative D call: TRBD2 (5 bases). This CDR3 contains 15 residues. Trimming left V 4 bases short and J 3 bases short, with 15 bases between. Per germline, CDR1 SNHLY and CDR2 FYNNEI. CDR3 bases: TGTGCCAGCAGTGCCGAAAGCGGAGGAAAAGAGACCCAGTACTTC. It translates to CASSAESGGKETQYF. Together with reference TRBV2 and TRBJ2-5, the CDR3 gives the full variable domain: EPEVTQTPSHQVTQMGQEVILRCVPISNHLYFYWYRQILGQKVEFLVSFYNNEISEKSEIFDDQFSVERPDGSNFTLKIRSTKLEDSAMYFCASSAESGGKETQYFGPGTRLLVL.